The clone carrying this T cell receptor beta chain occurred a few times. Each CDR3 protein is one row after TCRdb ran MiXCR on the RT-PCR reads. The repertoire holds 9,000 to 15,000 distinct CDR3 sequences, roughly 24% seen once, with 51% in the top ten. This sample is drawn from a study of patients and donors after allogeneic stem cell transplantation. The V gene's germline CDR1 is GTSNPN and CDR2 SVGIG (reference sequence). Trimming stripped 7 bases from V and 3 bases from J, with 10 bases between. This CDR3 is built from 12 residues. The sample consisted of blood, either unsorted or a sorted T cell fraction (not recorded which). This TCR came from a human donor who was either an allogeneic HSCT recipient or a stem cell or donor lymphocyte infusion donor (not recorded which). It is not recorded whose cells these are; they may come from a transplant donor. This chain links TRBV30 with TRBJ1-3; maybe TRBD1 (6 bases). The CDR3 coding sequence is TGTGCCTCACAGGGTTTTGGAAACACCATATATTTT. This translates into CASQGFGNTIYF.